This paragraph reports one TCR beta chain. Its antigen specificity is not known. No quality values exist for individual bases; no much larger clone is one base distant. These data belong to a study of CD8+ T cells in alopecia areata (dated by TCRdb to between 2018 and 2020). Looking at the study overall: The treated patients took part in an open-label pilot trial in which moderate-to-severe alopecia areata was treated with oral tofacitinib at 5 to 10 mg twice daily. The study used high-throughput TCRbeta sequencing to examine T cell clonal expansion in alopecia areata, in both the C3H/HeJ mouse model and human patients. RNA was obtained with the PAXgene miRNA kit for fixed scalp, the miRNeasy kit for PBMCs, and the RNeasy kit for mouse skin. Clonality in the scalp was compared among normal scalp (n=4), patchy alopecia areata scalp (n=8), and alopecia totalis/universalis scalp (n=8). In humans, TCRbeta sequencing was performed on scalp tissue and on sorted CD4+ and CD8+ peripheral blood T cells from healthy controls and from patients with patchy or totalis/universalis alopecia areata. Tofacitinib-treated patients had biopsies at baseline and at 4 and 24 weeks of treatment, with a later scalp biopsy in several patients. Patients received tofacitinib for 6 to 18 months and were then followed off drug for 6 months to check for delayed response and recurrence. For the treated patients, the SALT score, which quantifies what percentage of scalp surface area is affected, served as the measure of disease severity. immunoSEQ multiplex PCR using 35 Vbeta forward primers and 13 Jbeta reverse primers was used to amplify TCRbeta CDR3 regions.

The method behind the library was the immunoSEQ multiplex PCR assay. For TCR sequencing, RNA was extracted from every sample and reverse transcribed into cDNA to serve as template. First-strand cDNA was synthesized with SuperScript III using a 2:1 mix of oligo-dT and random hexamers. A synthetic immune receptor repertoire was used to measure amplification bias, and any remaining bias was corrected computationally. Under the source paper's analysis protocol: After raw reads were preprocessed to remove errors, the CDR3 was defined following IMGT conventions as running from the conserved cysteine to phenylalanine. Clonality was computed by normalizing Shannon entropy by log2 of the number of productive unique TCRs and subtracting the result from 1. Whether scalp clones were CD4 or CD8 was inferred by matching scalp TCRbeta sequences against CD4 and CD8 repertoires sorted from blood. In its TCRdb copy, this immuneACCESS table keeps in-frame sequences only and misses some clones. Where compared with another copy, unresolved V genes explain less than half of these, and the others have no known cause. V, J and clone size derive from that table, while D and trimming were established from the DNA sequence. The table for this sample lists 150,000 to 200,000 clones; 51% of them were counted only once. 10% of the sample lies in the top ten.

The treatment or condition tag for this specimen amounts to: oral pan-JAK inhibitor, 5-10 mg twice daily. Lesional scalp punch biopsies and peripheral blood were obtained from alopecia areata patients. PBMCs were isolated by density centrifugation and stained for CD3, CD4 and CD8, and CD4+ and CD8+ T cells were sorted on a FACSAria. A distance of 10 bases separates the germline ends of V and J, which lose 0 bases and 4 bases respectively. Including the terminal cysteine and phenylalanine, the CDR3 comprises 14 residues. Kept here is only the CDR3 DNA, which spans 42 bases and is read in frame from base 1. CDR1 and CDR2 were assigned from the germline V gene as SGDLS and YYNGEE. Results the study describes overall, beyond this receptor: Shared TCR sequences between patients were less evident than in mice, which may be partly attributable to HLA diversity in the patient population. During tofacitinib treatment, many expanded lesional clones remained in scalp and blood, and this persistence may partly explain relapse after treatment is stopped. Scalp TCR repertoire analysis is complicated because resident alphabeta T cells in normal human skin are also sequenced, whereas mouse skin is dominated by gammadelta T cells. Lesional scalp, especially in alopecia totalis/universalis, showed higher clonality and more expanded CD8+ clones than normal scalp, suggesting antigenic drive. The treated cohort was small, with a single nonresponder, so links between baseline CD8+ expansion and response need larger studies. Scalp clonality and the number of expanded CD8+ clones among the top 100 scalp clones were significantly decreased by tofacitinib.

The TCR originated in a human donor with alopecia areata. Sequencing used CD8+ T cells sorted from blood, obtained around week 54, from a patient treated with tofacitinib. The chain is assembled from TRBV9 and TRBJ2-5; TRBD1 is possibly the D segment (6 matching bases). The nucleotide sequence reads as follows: TGTGCCAGCAGCGTAGAGGAAGGGGGAGAGACCCAGTACTTC. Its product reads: CASSVEEGGETQYF.